This TCR beta chain was profiled in a study of blood T cell repertoires in COVID-19 (TCRdb year 2020). Concerning the study at large: The collaborator samples originated in the United States, Italy and Spain and spanned the acute and convalescent phases of COVID-19. The prospective study material was composed of cDNA or gDNA derived from T cells, B-cell-depleted T cells, or PBMCs. Subjects who had been exposed to COVID-19, were actively infected with it, or had recovered from it provided the deeply sampled blood TCRbeta repertoires that made up the dataset. The repertoires were released in a freely available public database intended as a resource for research on the immune response to SARS-CoV-2. Samples came from the ongoing ImmuneRACE study (first 160 participants) plus 1,254 subjects from 6 global collaborators. Sample metadata almost always included a de-identified subject ID, COVID-19 status, age in years and sex. Where available, HLA class I and class II types were taken from metadata supplied by the sample provider and were not determined by assay-based typing. The research as a whole found: Clinical and demographic metadata were provided uncurated, with the amount varying by source and participant.

V is cut back by 2 bases and J by 0 bases, with 7 bases in the junction unmatched. CDR1 is given as MNHNS and CDR2 as SASEGT, both from the germline V gene. From its cysteine to its phenylalanine, the CDR3 spans 18 amino acids. Only CDR3 DNA is held: 54 bases, read in frame from base 1. TCRbeta CDR3 regions were amplified from genomic DNA using the immunoSEQ Assay, a bias-controlled multiplex PCR. The paper's data handling went like this. Within the assay, amplification of reference gene primers was used to estimate how many nucleated cells each sample contained. To quantify the absolute abundance of each unique TCRbeta CDR3 rearrangement, sequence reads were collapsed and filtered. For each sample, productive Simpson clonality was calculated by taking the square root of Simpson's diversity index across productive rearrangements. TCRdb's version of the immuneACCESS table is confined to in-frame rearrangements and falls short of the full clone set. An unresolved V gene accounts for under half of the shortfall where checked; the remainder is of unknown origin. V and J calls and clone size come straight from that table; D and trimming were deduced from the DNA. The table for this sample lists about 190,000 clones; around 89% of them were counted only once. The ten largest clones represent roughly 5.6% of the sample.

Concerning this clone: It lacks a known antigen. No clone much larger than this one lies a single base away; base qualities are absent.

The collaborating institutions used their own protocols to collect whole blood in K2EDTA tubes. For TCRbeta analysis, collaborators shipped samples in one of three forms: frozen whole blood, isolated PBMCs, or DNA extracted from either of those sample types. This clonotype was obtained from a man aged 40-50 years with active or convalescent COVID-19. What was sequenced was peripheral blood. The rearranged chain carries TRBV6-1 and TRBJ2-7, with 13 junctional bases fitting TRBD2. The CDR3 here reads CASSERTSGSSSSYEQYF. At the DNA level, the sequence is TGTGCCAGCAGTGAACGGACTAGCGGGAGCTCCAGCTCCTACGAGCAGTACTTC.